This is a list of T cell receptor beta chains from one sample in a study of T cell responses to AZD1222 COVID-19 vaccine. TCRdb's copy holds only in-frame clones and misses some; the assay was immunoSEQ multiplex PCR. The sample consists of about 100,000 clones, around 86% of them appearing once. The material was peripheral blood, obtained 28 days after the second dose of the MenACWY control vaccine. Every receptor here comes from an adult who received the MenACWY meningococcal vaccine as a control. The CDR3 runs from the conserved cysteine through the conserved F or W. A D gene is named only where the DNA matches it firmly. Not every row has a clone size; where given, it reads once, few, many or a size class.

CDR3	DNA	V	J	D	size
CASSLSVHEQYF	TGTGCCAGCAGCCTCTCTGTTCACGAGCAGTACTTC	TRBV9	TRBJ2-7	NA	NA
CASSLSPGEGELFF	TGTGCCAGCAGCTTATCCCCCGGGGAGGGGGAGCTGTTTTTT	TRBV7-7	TRBJ2-2	NA	NA
CATSELRTGNYGYTF	TGTGCCACCAGTGAATTACGGACAGGGAACTATGGCTACACCTTC	TRBV24-1	TRBJ1-2	TRBD1	NA
CASSLTGGSDGYTF	TGTGCCAGCAGCTTAACAGGGGGGTCTGATGGCTACACCTTC	TRBV7-3	TRBJ1-2	NA	NA
CAISELEGDGYEQYF	TGTGCCATCAGTGAGTTAGAGGGGGACGGATACGAGCAGTACTTC	TRBV10-3	TRBJ2-7	NA	NA
CASSERGGSYNEQFF	TGTGCCAGCAGTGAGCGGGGGGGCTCCTACAATGAGCAGTTCTTC	TRBV3-1/TRBV3-2	TRBJ2-1	TRBD2	NA
CATSDRPRETQYF	TGTGCCACTTCGGACAGGCCCCGAGAGACCCAGTACTTC	TRBV19	TRBJ2-5	TRBD1	NA
CASSLRPGISGNTIYF	TGCGCCAGCAGCCTACGTCCGGGCATCTCTGGAAACACCATATATTTT	TRBV5-1	TRBJ1-3	NA	NA
CASSHTSEETQYF	TGCGCCAGCAGCCATACTAGCGAAGAGACCCAGTACTTC	TRBV4-3	TRBJ2-5	TRBD2	NA
CASSYSPSGVDTQYF	TGTGCCAGCAGTTACTCGCCTAGCGGGGTGGATACGCAGTATTTT	TRBV6-5	TRBJ2-3	TRBD2	few
CASSRGQGAGGYTF	TGTGCCAGCAGCCGCGGACAGGGGGCGGGTGGCTACACCTTC	TRBV3-1/TRBV3-2	TRBJ1-2	TRBD1	few
CASSGSSGGVRNEQFF	TGTGCCAGCTCTGGGAGTAGCGGGGGGGTCCGCAATGAGCAGTTCTTC	TRBV18	TRBJ2-1	TRBD2	NA
CASNPTAGSGANVLTF	TGTGCCAGCAACCCGACAGCAGGCTCTGGGGCCAACGTCCTGACTTTC	TRBV28	TRBJ2-6	NA	NA
CAPTGGTSGEGSSTDTQYF	TGTGCCCCCACGGGGGGGACTAGCGGGGAAGGATCTAGCACAGATACGCAGTATTTT	TRBV24-1	TRBJ2-3	TRBD2	NA